This TCR beta chain was profiled in a study of T cell repertoires and HLA-DP antigens. Study overall: Transduced HeLa cells presented HLA-DP to CD4+ T cells. Sorted CD137+CD4+ samples averaged 218.4 ng DNA; pre-culture CD4+ samples, 1,000 to 1,500 ng.

Average purity of the negatively selected CD4+ T cells was 97.7%. V was shortened by 3 bases and J by 8 bases, with 8 bases between the two germline ends. CDR1 and CDR2 (germline): DFQATT, SNEGSKA (reference sequence). This CDR3 has 11 residues. Using immunoSEQ multiplex PCR, the repertoire was profiled, and TCRdb retains in-frame clones only, with some absent. The table lists about 73,000 clones, about 80% of them singletons, with 1.6% in the top ten. Concerning this clone itself: No antigen is known for it.

This TCR was recovered from a man between 60 and 70 years old in good health and CMV-seronegative. Sequencing was performed on CD4+ T cells from PBMCs. The chain employs TRBV20-1 and TRBJ2-1; D unresolved. CDR3 DNA sequence: TGCAGTGCTAGTAAAAACCATGAGCAGTTCTTC. Translation: CSASKNHEQFF.